These T cell receptor beta chains were read from a single sample in a study of metastatic and nonmetastatic thyroid tumors. TCRdb re-processed the PCR reads through MiXCR. Altogether approximately 3,800 clones are present, around 31% being singletons, with the ten largest covering roughly 15%. The sample consisted of adjacent normal tissue. These TCRs come from a female donor with papillary thyroid cancer or a benign thyroid nodule (not recorded which). Some clones in this sample may be carry-over from other donors' samples. The CDR3 runs from the conserved cysteine through the conserved F or W. A D gene is named only where the DNA matches it firmly. Clone sizes are given selectively: once, few, many, or a class where the clone is expanded.

D gene: TRBD1; clone size: .; J gene: TRBJ2-7; V gene: TRBV6-4; CDR3 DNA: TGTGCCAGCAAAGCAGGGGGACACCCCCTCTCCTACGAGCAGTACTTC; CDR3 protein: CASKAGGHPLSYEQYF
D gene: .; clone size: few; J gene: TRBJ1-1; V gene: TRBV6-1; CDR3 DNA: TGTGCCAGCAGTGATGTACCGGGCCGTCGAGAAGCTTTCTTT; CDR3 protein: CASSDVPGRREAFF
D gene: TRBD2; clone size: few; J gene: TRBJ2-7; V gene: TRBV2; CDR3 DNA: TGTGCCAGCAGTGAAACCGGGACTAGGTCGTACGAGCAGTACTTC; CDR3 protein: CASSETGTRSYEQYF
D gene: TRBD2; clone size: .; J gene: TRBJ2-1; V gene: TRBV28; CDR3 DNA: TGTGCCAGCAGTTTTGGGCTAGCGGGAGCCAATGAGCAGTTCTTC; CDR3 protein: CASSFGLAGANEQFF
D gene: TRBD1; clone size: few; J gene: TRBJ2-7; V gene: TRBV7-9; CDR3 DNA: TGTGCCAGCAGCTTGGCCGTGGGGACAGGCTACGAGCAGTACTTC; CDR3 protein: CASSLAVGTGYEQYF
D gene: .; clone size: few; J gene: TRBJ2-5; V gene: TRBV19; CDR3 DNA: TGTGCCAGTAGTACCGGGACTTCGGGGACCCAGTACTTC; CDR3 protein: CASSTGTSGTQYF
D gene: TRBD2; clone size: medium-sized; J gene: TRBJ2-2; V gene: TRBV3-1; CDR3 DNA: TGTGCCAGCAGTTCTCCTAGCGGAGCGAACACCGGGGAGCTGTTTTTT; CDR3 protein: CASSSPSGANTGELFF
D gene: TRBD1; clone size: few; J gene: TRBJ1-2; V gene: TRBV2; CDR3 DNA: TGTGCCAGCAGCCCCGGGACAGGGATGGCATATGGCTACACCTTC; CDR3 protein: CASSPGTGMAYGYTF
D gene: .; clone size: .; J gene: TRBJ1-4; V gene: TRBV30; CDR3 DNA: TGTGCCTGGAAGCGGACATTAAATGAAAAACTGTTTTTT; CDR3 protein: CAWKRTLNEKLFF
D gene: TRBD1; clone size: .; J gene: TRBJ1-2; V gene: TRBV7-3; CDR3 DNA: TGTGCCAGTAGTATCCAATGGACAGGCAGCCCTGATGGCTACACCTTC; CDR3 protein: CASSIQWTGSPDGYTF
D gene: .; clone size: .; J gene: TRBJ2-2; V gene: TRBV6-1; CDR3 DNA: TGTGCCAGCAGACTCACACTTGGCAAGGGCGGGGAGCTTTTTTTT; CDR3 protein: CASRLTLGKGGELFF
D gene: TRBD2; clone size: few; J gene: TRBJ2-1; V gene: TRBV14; CDR3 DNA: TGTGCCAGCAGCCCGGGACTAGCGGGACTAAGATCCTACAATGAGCAGTTCTTC; CDR3 protein: CASSPGLAGLRSYNEQFF
D gene: .; clone size: .; J gene: TRBJ1-3; V gene: TRBV2; CDR3 DNA: TGTGCCAGCAGCTCGGACTTTAGCTCTGGAAACACCATATATTTT; CDR3 protein: CASSSDFSSGNTIYF
D gene: .; clone size: .; J gene: TRBJ1-1; V gene: TRBV20-1; CDR3 DNA: TGCAGTGCTAGGCATTTATTGCCACGGGAAGCTTTCTTT; CDR3 protein: CSARHLLPREAFF
D gene: TRBD1; clone size: once; J gene: TRBJ1-5; V gene: TRBV18; CDR3 DNA: TGTGCCAGCTCGGGACAGGGTGATAGCAATCAGCCCCAGCATTTT; CDR3 protein: CASSGQGDSNQPQHF
D gene: .; clone size: .; J gene: TRBJ2-7; V gene: TRBV12-3/TRBV12-4; CDR3 DNA: TGTGCCTCCGCTGGGGGGGCGACTAACTCCTACGAGCAGTACTTC; CDR3 protein: CASAGGATNSYEQYF
D gene: .; clone size: once; J gene: TRBJ2-7; V gene: TRBV11-2; CDR3 DNA: TGTGCCAGCAGCCGCGGGGATTTTGGAGAGCAGTACTTC; CDR3 protein: CASSRGDFGEQYF
D gene: TRBD1; clone size: .; J gene: TRBJ1-6; V gene: TRBV9; CDR3 DNA: TGTGCCAGCAGCACAGCGTTACAGGGGGGACCCCTCCACTTT; CDR3 protein: CASSTALQGGPLHF
D gene: .; clone size: few; J gene: TRBJ2-7; V gene: TRBV5-1; CDR3 DNA: TGCGCCAGCAGCTTGGCAGGGGGACTTTTCTACGAGCAGTACTTC; CDR3 protein: CASSLAGGLFYEQYF
D gene: TRBD1; clone size: .; J gene: TRBJ1-1; V gene: TRBV3-1; CDR3 DNA: TGTGCCAGCAGCCAAACAGGACAGGGGGCTGTAGCTTTCTTT; CDR3 protein: CASSQTGQGAVAFF
D gene: .; clone size: .; J gene: TRBJ2-7; V gene: TRBV6-1; CDR3 DNA: TGTGCCAGAAGTCAAGGGCAGACCGGCGCGTTATACGAGCCGTACTTC; CDR3 protein: CARSQGQTGALYEPYF
D gene: TRBD1; clone size: .; J gene: TRBJ1-6; V gene: TRBV6-1; CDR3 DNA: TGTGCCAGCACTACAGGGGGTAGATCTCCCCTCCACTTT; CDR3 protein: CASTTGGRSPLHF
D gene: TRBD2; clone size: large; J gene: TRBJ2-2; V gene: TRBV20-1; CDR3 DNA: TGCAGTGCACCCGGACTAGCGGGAGGACCCGGGGAGCTGTTTTTT; CDR3 protein: CSAPGLAGGPGELFF
D gene: .; clone size: .; J gene: TRBJ2-6; V gene: TRBV5-1; CDR3 DNA: TGCGCCAGCAGCTTGGAAGTCGGGATTGGGGCCAACGTCCTGACTTTC; CDR3 protein: CASSLEVGIGANVLTF
D gene: .; clone size: medium-sized; J gene: TRBJ1-1; V gene: TRBV18; CDR3 DNA: TGTGCCAGCTCACCACCTAACGGGAACACTGAAGCTTTCTTT; CDR3 protein: CASSPPNGNTEAFF
D gene: .; clone size: medium-sized; J gene: TRBJ2-1; V gene: TRBV11-3; CDR3 DNA: TGTGCCAGCAGTTTCAGGGGAGGAACTATAGATGAGCAGTTCTTC; CDR3 protein: CASSFRGGTIDEQFF
D gene: TRBD2; clone size: .; J gene: TRBJ2-3; V gene: TRBV7-3; CDR3 DNA: TGTGCCAGCAGCTCCCACGTAGCGGGGGTCAATACGCAGTATTTT; CDR3 protein: CASSSHVAGVNTQYF